The 19 T cell receptor beta chains in this list originate from one sample, sequenced in a study of T cell changes during pregnancy in multiple sclerosis. TCRdb's copy holds only in-frame clones and misses some; the assay was immunoSEQ multiplex PCR. The repertoire has tens of thousands of clones, around 93% of them found once; the top ten carry about 0.93%. Specimen: peripheral blood, collected in the first trimester of pregnancy. The source of these receptors is a female donor with multiple sclerosis, enrolled in a pregnancy study.

This chain joins TRBV4-3 and TRBJ2-2; perhaps TRBD1 as D (6 bases). The germline CDR1 and CDR2 sequences are LGHNA and YSLEER. The V end was cut by 3 bases, the J end by 2 bases, with 16 bases between. CDR3 length: 17 residues. The CDR3 sequence is CASSQMMDSDNTGELFF. The CDR3 DNA reads as TGCGCCAGCAGCCAGATGATGGACAGCGATAACACCGGGGAGCTGTTTTTT.

The chain is built from TRBV19 and TRBJ1-4; D is uncertain. Germline V CDR1 and CDR2: LNHDA, SQIVND (reference sequence). Between the trimmed V and J ends, which lost 3 bases and 0 bases, there was a span of 8 bases. The length of the CDR3 is 15 residues. The CDR3 sequence: CASSILSSTNEKLFF. The DNA for the CDR3 is TGTGCCAGTAGTATCTTGTCCTCAACTAATGAAAAACTGTTTTTT.

The V call is TRBV15, the J call TRBJ2-1; 7 bases match TRBD2. The CDR3 extends over 18 amino acids. Germline CDR1 LNHNV, CDR2 YYDKDF (reference sequence). Trimming removed 0 bases from V and 4 bases from J; junction bases left unmatched: 12. CDR3 nucleotides: TGTGCCACCAGCAGAGATTGGTCTCGTCGGGGGGAATACAATGAGCAGTTCTTC. Protein product: CATSRDWSRRGEYNEQFF.

V and J are TRBV18 and TRBJ2-3, with 10 bases that match TRBD2. J was trimmed by 3 bases and V by 3 bases; bases with no gene match: 9. Germline CDR1 is KGHSH and CDR2 is LQKENI. This CDR3 region has 17 residues. The CDR3 is CASSPRQGTSETDTQYF. In DNA form, the CDR3 reads TGTGCCAGCTCACCTCGTCAAGGGACTAGCGAAACAGATACGCAGTATTTT.

The chain carries TRBV6-5 and TRBJ1-1; D gene ambiguous. The CDR3 is 9 amino acids. Per the germline V gene, CDR1 is MNHEY and CDR2 is SVGAGI. The CDR3 sequence is CAERTEAFF. Written as DNA, the CDR3 is TGTGCGGAGAGGACTGAAGCTTTCTTT.

This clone was seen just once. The V gene is TRBV5-6, the J gene TRBJ2-7; 9 nucleotides align to TRBD2. Germline assignment: CDR1 SGHDT and CDR2 YYEEEE. The CDR3 length is 15 residues. The ends lost 4 bases at V and 4 bases at J; junction bases unmatched: 9. The CDR3 region has the DNA TGTGCCAGCAGCCTGCGGGGGGGCGATCGGTACGAGCAGTACTTC. Translating it yields CASSLRGGDRYEQYF.

The chain has TRBV6-6 and TRBJ2-1; 9 bases are a match to TRBD1. V was pared by 0 bases and J by 0 bases, with 0 bases of the junction left unmatched. This CDR3 contains 16 residues. CDR1 and CDR2 (germline): MNHNY, SVGAGI (reference sequence). CDR3 loop: CASSYSTGGSYNEQFF. DNA of the CDR3: TGTGCCAGCAGTTACTCGACAGGGGGCTCCTACAATGAGCAGTTCTTC.

The V call is TRBV4-3, the J call TRBJ1-1; D not certain. The CDR3 covers 13 residues. V was clipped by 6 bases and J by 1 base, with 9 bases between them. Germline assignment: CDR1 LGHNA and CDR2 YSLEER. CDR3 nucleotide sequence: TGCGCCAGCAGTCAAACAGCGAACACTGAAGCTTTCTTT. It translates to CASSQTANTEAFF.

This clone came up once. V gene TRBV7-9 combines with J gene TRBJ1-2; tentative D call: TRBD1 (6 bases). CDR3 length equals 15 residues. Germline CDR1 reads SEHNR; CDR2 reads FQNEAQ (reference sequence). Trimming cost V 5 bases and J 8 bases, with 21 bases left between them. The CDR3 is CASSPPQGQFKGYTF. The CDR3 bases are TGTGCCAGCAGCCCCCCTCAGGGGCAGTTCAAAGGCTACACCTTC.

This chain uses TRBV5-4 with TRBJ1-2; the match to TRBD1 covers 7 bases. The CDR3 is made up of 14 amino acids. Germline loops: CDR1 SGHNT, CDR2 YYREEE (reference sequence). V dropped 1 base and J dropped 7; count of bases not matched to a gene: 7. The CDR3 sequence is CASSLTGAAGGYTF. CDR3 in DNA: TGTGCCAGCAGCTTGACAGGGGCGGCGGGTGGCTACACCTTC.

Here the CDR3 DNA reads TGTGCCAGCAGTGAAAGAAGCGGGACTGAAGCTTTCTTT. Its translation: CASSERSGTEAFF. V is TRBV6-1 and J is TRBJ1-1, with no clear D. The CDR3 runs to 13 residues. V lost 2 bases and J 5 bases, leaving 9 bases between the germline ends. Germline V gives CDR1 MNHNS, CDR2 SASEGT.

The chain joins TRBV5-6 to TRBJ1-3, with D possibly being TRBD1 (6 bases). CDR3 size: 14 residues. Trimming stripped 1 base from V and 7 bases from J, with 12 bases between. Germline V CDR1 and CDR2: SGHDT, YYEEEE. CDR3 DNA sequence: TGTGCCAGCAGCTTGCCGGGGCAGGGGAACACCATATATTTT. Residues: CASSLPGQGNTIYF.

The rearrangement uses TRBV2 and TRBJ2-1, with a tentative D call TRBD1 (6 bases). There are 11 residues in the CDR3. The V end lost 7 bases, the J end lost 6 bases, and 7 bases lay between the germline ends. The germline gives CDR1 SNHLY, CDR2 FYNNEI. The DNA for the CDR3 is TGTGCCAGCACGGACAGCAATGAGCAGTTCTTC. Translation: CASTDSNEQFF.

The chain links TRBV7-3 to TRBJ2-3; D is perhaps TRBD2 (5 bases). Trimming took off 4 bases at V and 5 bases at J, with 22 bases between the two ends. Germline V gene lookup returns CDR1 SGHTA and CDR2 FQGTGA. This CDR3 has 17 residues. CDR3 sequence (DNA): TGTGCCAGCAGCTCGCAGACACGGACCAAACGGGGAGATACGCAGTATTTT. Its protein product is CASSSQTRTKRGDTQYF.

The chain carries TRBV6-1 and TRBJ2-3; 13 bases fit TRBD2. Looked up from germline, CDR1 is MNHNS and CDR2 is SASEGT. CDR3 length: 15 residues. V trimming: 4 bases; J trimming: 7 bases; junction bases outside the gene matches: 5. The CDR3, as DNA: TGTGCCAGCAGTGCGACTAGCGGGGGGATGCATACGCAGTATTTT. Protein product: CASSATSGGMHTQYF.

The CDR3 region has the DNA TGTGCCAGTAGTATGGCGGGAAGAAGCTATGGCTACACCTTC. Protein sequence: CASSMAGRSYGYTF. V gene TRBV19 combines with J gene TRBJ1-2; D not resolved. The CDR3 contains 14 residues. V was clipped by 3 bases and J by 4 bases, with 12 bases between them. The V gene's germline CDR1 is LNHDA and CDR2 SQIVND (reference sequence).

The chain employs TRBV19 and TRBJ2-7; 7 nucleotides align to TRBD1. This CDR3 is built from 12 residues. In germline, CDR1 is LNHDA, CDR2 SQIVND (reference sequence). With 4 bases clipped from V and 12 bases from J, the junction kept 9 bases outside the gene matches. The CDR3 reads CASSTETGVTYF. The DNA of the CDR3 is TGTGCCAGTAGTACCGAAACAGGGGTTACGTACTTC.

This chain uses TRBV19 with TRBJ1-2, with 7 bases aligning to TRBD1. From germline, CDR1 is LNHDA and CDR2 SQIVND (reference sequence). There are 15 residues in the CDR3. The J segment lost 0 bases and the V segment lost 5 bases, leaving 6 bases of the junction unmatched. CDR3 DNA: TGTGCCAGTAGTCCCCGGACAGGACCTAACTATGGCTACACCTTC. It yields the protein CASSPRTGPNYGYTF.

The rearrangement joins TRBV27 to TRBJ2-4; TRBD2 matches 8 bases. With V trimmed by 4 bases and J by 0 bases, 14 bases remained unmatched. Per germline, CDR1 MNHEY and CDR2 SMNVEV (reference sequence). CDR3 size: 19 residues. CDR3 nucleotides: TGTGCCAGCAGTTCATCCTGGGGCGGGGGGTCTGGAGCCAAAAACATTCAGTACTTC. Translating it yields CASSSSWGGGSGAKNIQYF.